This T cell receptor (beta chain) came from a study of pediatric ulcerative colitis. The assay was immunoSEQ multiplex PCR, and TCRdb's table has in-frame clones only and misses some. The top ten clones hold 3.5% to 5% of a sample with 32,000 or so clones, 82% of them seen once. V shed 3 bases and J shed 5 bases, with 10 bases lying between them. Germline-derived CDR1 and CDR2 are LGHNA and YSLEER. The CDR3 is made up of 13 amino acids. V gene TRBV4-3 combines with J gene TRBJ2-5; the D is unclear. The sequenced material came from blood. The sequence derives from a boy aged 10-17 years with severe ulcerative colitis. CDR3 coding DNA: TGCGCCAGCAGCCATCAAGAACGGGAGACCCAGTACTTC. Encoded protein: CASSHQERETQYF.